This record concerns one T cell receptor (beta chain) sequence. Original analysis: It was from reference gene primer amplification that nucleated cell counts were estimated. The repertoire was sequenced with immunoSEQ multiplex PCR; TCRdb's copy has only in-frame clones and lacks some. D and trimming were read from the DNA, whereas the V and J calls and clone size are those reported in that table. The sample includes about 120,000 clones, 88% of them seen just once. The record originates from a study of blood T cell repertoires in COVID-19. Background on the study: The origin of the acute and convalescent COVID-19 samples was the United States, Italy and Spain. PBMCs, B-cell-depleted T cells, or T cells provided the cDNA or gDNA that made up the material.

The sequence was collected from a woman in her 70s who had recovered from COVID-19. Sequenced: peripheral blood.

CDR3 DNA: TGTGCCAGTAGTACCCCTAGCGGTAACTCCTACGAGCAGTACTTC. This sequence encodes CASSTPSGNSYEQYF. The rearrangement joins TRBV19 to TRBJ2-7; 7 positions match TRBD2. The ends lost 4 bases at V and 0 bases at J; junction bases unmatched: 6. The CDR3 is 15 amino acids. Per germline, CDR1 LNHDA and CDR2 SQIVND (reference sequence).